This TCR beta chain comes out of a study of blood T cell repertoires in COVID-19. Study in general: Donors in the United States, Italy and Spain gave samples during acute or convalescent COVID-19. PBMCs, B-cell-depleted T cells, or T cells were the source of the cDNA or gDNA that made up the material.

Clones were sequenced by immunoSEQ multiplex PCR, and TCRdb holds only the in-frame ones, with some missing. The table records about 310,000 clones, around 91% of them present only once. In germline, CDR1 is SGHTA, CDR2 FQGTGA. Trimming removed 5 bases at V and 1 base at J, with 8 bases between. The CDR3 is made up of 13 amino acids. Participants' own reports of clinical history determined their cohort assignment. The genes are TRBV7-3 and TRBJ2-5; D is unresolved. The TCR sequence derives from a woman under 30 with acute COVID-19. Sequencing input: PBMCs or T cells enriched from blood (not recorded which). The DNA for the CDR3 is TGTGCCAGCAGCCGATCGGGCCAAGAGACCCAGTACTTC. This gives the protein CASSRSGQETQYF.